These 30 T cell receptor beta chains originate from one sample sequenced in a study of cytomegalovirus exposure and HLA in healthy donors (dated by TCRdb to 2015 to 2018). Preparation of the library involved the immunoSEQ multiplex PCR assay. For the multiplex PCR, a mixture combining 60 forward primers for TCR Vbeta segments and 13 reverse primers for TCR Jbeta segments was used. TCRdb took over this immuneACCESS table, retaining in-frame rearrangements with V and J assigned. Such tables are incomplete; in checked studies, under half of the missing clones stem from an unresolved V gene, and the remainder is unexplained. This sample lists 100,000 to 150,000 clones; 75% were detected once. The ten largest clones add up to around 3.3% of the sample. Input material: PBMCs. These receptors were collected from a woman between 50 and 59 years old in good health and CMV-seronegative.

This clone has only a few counts. The V and J genes are TRBV28 and TRBJ1-2; 9 nucleotides agree with TRBD1. With V trimmed by 2 bases and J by 7 bases, 8 bases remained unmatched. Germline lookup yields CDR1 MDHEN and CDR2 SYDVKM. The CDR3 contains 15 residues. The DNA for the CDR3 is TGTGCCAGCAGTTTACTTCCGGGACAGGGCGTTGGCTACACCTTC. Its protein is CASSLLPGQGVGYTF.

The chain couples TRBV7-2 to TRBJ2-5; TRBD2 matches at 8 bases. Germline V gene sequence: CDR1 SGHTA, CDR2 FQGNSA. After removal of 1 base from V and 5 bases from J, the junction contained 3 bases not matched to a gene. The CDR3 extends over 14 amino acids. The CDR3: CASSLVREGETQYF. DNA for the CDR3: TGTGCCAGCAGCTTAGTTCGGGAGGGGGAGACCCAGTACTTC.

CDR3 sequence: CASSRGYEQYF. CDR3 nucleotides: TGTGCCAGCAGCAGGGGGTACGAGCAGTACTTC. The rearrangement uses TRBV28 and TRBJ2-7, with 7 bases aligning to TRBD1. The CDR3 has 11 residues. Germline CDR1 and CDR2: MDHEN and SYDVKM. V trimming: 6 bases; J trimming: 4 bases; junction bases outside the gene matches: 0.

This sequence joins TRBV6-6 and TRBJ1-1, with D unresolved. Germline lookup yields CDR1 MNHNY and CDR2 SVGAGI (reference sequence). There are 12 residues in the CDR3. With 6 bases removed from V and 1 base from J, the gap between germline ends came to 6 bases. The CDR3 DNA follows: TGTGCCAGCAGCGCAGGGAACACTGAAGCTTTCTTT. Translation gives CASSAGNTEAFF.

This clone was observed once. V is TRBV28 and J is TRBJ2-7, with D possibly being TRBD1 (5 bases). With 2 bases removed from V and 0 bases from J, the gap between germline ends came to 11 bases. This CDR3 comprises 15 residues. CDR1 MDHEN and CDR2 SYDVKM come from the germline V gene. CDR3 loop: CASSLNRQYSYEQYF. CDR3 DNA: TGTGCCAGCAGTTTAAATAGACAGTACTCCTACGAGCAGTACTTC.

This clone was detected only a few times. This chain connects TRBV5-4 to TRBJ1-3; the match to TRBD1 covers 11 bases. The germline CDR1 and CDR2 sequences are SGHNT and YYREEE (reference sequence). V shed 3 bases, J shed 4 bases, and the junction held 3 bases outside the gene matches. The CDR3 loop spans 15 amino acids. CDR3 protein: CASSWTGGAGNTIYF. The CDR3 DNA reads TGTGCCAGCAGCTGGACAGGGGGCGCGGGAAACACCATATATTTT. The variable domain in full, with the rest retrieved from reference TRBV5-4 and TRBJ1-3, is ETGVTQSPTHLIKTRGQQVTLRCSSQSGHNTVSWYQQALGQGPQFIFQYYREEENGRGNFPPRFSGLQFPNYSSELNVNALELDDSALYLCASSWTGGAGNTIYFGEGSWLTVV.

With respect to this clone: This same CDR3 is encoded by further DNA sequences in the sample. This chain connects TRBV18 to TRBJ2-3, with D perhaps TRBD1 (5 bases). Germline assignment: CDR1 KGHSH and CDR2 LQKENI. Trimming shortened V by 4 bases and J by 4 bases, and 6 bases separated the two germline ends. The CDR3 covers 12 residues. The chain's CDR3 is CASSLRADTQYF. CDR3 in DNA: TGTGCCAGCTCACTCAGGGCAGATACGCAGTATTTT.

The V call is TRBV11-2, the J call TRBJ2-7; 9 bases are shared with TRBD2. CDR1 and CDR2 (germline): SGHAT, FQNNGV. This CDR3 spans 15 amino acids. The junction had 9 bases not matched to a gene; V was cut back by 3 bases and J by 6 bases. Here the CDR3 DNA reads TGTGCCAGCAGCTTTTGGGGACTAGCTGAGTCCGAGCAGTACTTC. This encodes CASSFWGLAESEQYF.

V is TRBV27 and J is TRBJ2-7, with D unclear. V was cut by 0 bases and J by 6 bases, with 9 bases left in between. The CDR3 is 13 amino acids. Germline V lookup: CDR1 MNHEY, CDR2 SMNVEV (reference sequence). For the CDR3, the DNA is TGTGCCAGCAGTTTATCTGAGCTCTCCGAGCAGTACTTC. Residues: CASSLSELSEQYF.

J is TRBJ2-3 and V is TRBV7-3, with 7 bases aligning to TRBD1. The better agreement between TRBJ1-5 and the DNA end casts doubt on the J call. This CDR3 has 15 residues. CDR1 SGHTA and CDR2 FQGTGA come from the germline V gene. CDR3 loop: CASSPAGGSTDTQHF. The CDR3 coding sequence is TGTGCCAGCAGCCCCGCAGGGGGGAGCACAGATACGCAGCATTTT.

This clone has just a few counts. V gene TRBV28 combines with J gene TRBJ2-7; 8 bases are shared with TRBD1. Trimming at V came to 4 bases and at J to 4 bases, leaving 9 bases not matched to a gene. Looked up from germline, CDR1 is MDHEN and CDR2 is SYDVKM. The CDR3 is 15 amino acids. The CDR3 coding sequence is TGTGCCAGCAGTTCCTACAAGGACAGGGAGTACGAGCAGTACTTC. This sequence encodes CASSSYKDREYEQYF.

The chain uses TRBV6-5 and TRBJ2-3, with 7 bases matching TRBD2. Germline CDR1 is MNHEY and CDR2 is SVGAGI. J was trimmed by 1 base and V by 4 bases; bases with no gene match: 5. This CDR3 is built from 15 residues. CDR3 in amino acids: CASSSPTSGTDTQYF. The CDR3 nucleotides read TGTGCCAGCAGTTCCCCTACTAGCGGCACAGATACGCAGTATTTT.

This chain joins TRBV27 and TRBJ2-3; D may be TRBD2 (5 bases). There are 15 residues in the CDR3. Trimming took off 0 bases at V and 6 bases at J, with 13 bases between the two ends. Germline V gene lookup returns CDR1 MNHEY and CDR2 SMNVEV (reference sequence). This chain's CDR3 is CASSLSRTASDTQYF. CDR3 sequence (DNA): TGTGCCAGCAGTTTATCCAGGACTGCCTCGGATACGCAGTATTTT.

The genes are TRBV6-5 and TRBJ2-6, with D possibly matching TRBD2 (5 bases). Trimming took off 5 bases at V and 0 bases at J, with 5 bases between the two ends. The CDR3 has 14 residues. Germline V gene data show CDR1 as MNHEY and CDR2 as SVGAGI. The CDR3 bases are TGTGCCAGCAGTCGGGACTCTGGGGCCAACGTCCTGACTTTC. Translated, it gives CASSRDSGANVLTF.

This clone was picked up a small number of times. V and J are TRBV6-5 and TRBJ1-1; no clear D. The CDR3 has 13 amino acids. In germline, CDR1 is MNHEY, CDR2 SVGAGI. V was shortened by 2 bases and J by 1 base, with 5 bases between the two germline ends. CDR3 sequence: CASSYEGNTEAFF. CDR3 DNA sequence: TGTGCCAGCAGTTACGAGGGGAACACTGAAGCTTTCTTT.

The chain joins TRBV9 to TRBJ2-5; 10 bases map to TRBD2. Germline V gene data show CDR1 as SGDLS and CDR2 as YYNGEE. Trimming removed 3 bases from V and 3 bases from J; junction bases left unmatched: 5. This CDR3 has 15 residues. CDR3 coding DNA: TGTGCCAGCAGCGCGGGGACTAGCGTCGAAGAGACCCAGTACTTC. Translated: CASSAGTSVEETQYF.

Worth noting for this clone: The junction differs from germline at one of its ends, possibly a read error. Here the CDR3 reads CSVATGVQEAQYF. The CDR3 coding sequence is TGCAGCGTCGCGACAGGAGTCCAAGAGGCCCAGTACTTC. The chain joins TRBV29-1 to TRBJ2-5, with D perhaps matching TRBD1 (6 bases). The CDR3 is 13 amino acids. Germline V gene data show CDR1 as SQVTM and CDR2 as ANQGSEA.

The V call is TRBV19, the J call TRBJ2-7; a weak D match, TRBD1 (6 bases). CDR3 length: 15 amino acids. CDR1 LNHDA and CDR2 SQIVND come from the germline V gene (reference sequence). V lost 3 bases, J lost 2 bases, and 14 bases lay in between. CDR3 bases: TGTGCCAGTAGTATTTACGGAGAGGGGGCCTACGAGCAGTACTTC. Translated, it gives CASSIYGEGAYEQYF. Supplemented by reference TRBV19 and TRBJ2-7, the full variable domain reads DGGITQSPKYLFRKEGQNVTLSCEQNLNHDAMYWYRQDPGQGLRLIYYSQIVNDFQKGDIAEGYSVSREKKESFPLTVTSAQKNPTAFYLCASSIYGEGAYEQYFGPGTRLTVT.

This sequence joins TRBV10-3 and TRBJ2-2; D is unresolved. Germline CDR1 ENHRY, CDR2 SYGVKD. The CDR3 covers 15 residues. Trimming pared 2 bases from V and 6 bases from J, leaving 13 bases between. CDR3 in DNA: TGTGCCATCAGTGAGCGCGAGCTCTCCCCCGGGGAGCTGTTTTTT. It specifies CAISERELSPGELFF.

The CDR3 DNA sequence: TGTGCCGCACAAGCCCGGGACAGCTCCTACGAGCAGTACTTC. Protein product: CAAQARDSSYEQYF. The V call is TRBV6-6, the J call TRBJ2-7; 7 nucleotides agree with TRBD1. J gave up 0 bases and V 11 bases, and 10 bases lay outside the gene matches. CDR1 and CDR2 from the germline V gene are MNHNY and SVGAGI (reference sequence). The CDR3 runs 14 residues.

The chain has TRBV5-1 and TRBJ2-1; 8 bases align to TRBD2. The CDR3 contains 19 residues. The germline V gene has CDR1 SGHRS and CDR2 YFSETQ. The V and J ends lost 4 bases and 1 base, in that order; junction bases with no gene match: 16. Here the CDR3 reads CASSPPGGDHPVSYNEQFF. In DNA form, the CDR3 reads TGCGCCAGCAGCCCACCGGGAGGGGACCACCCCGTATCCTACAATGAGCAGTTCTTC. Full variable domain (remainder filled in from reference TRBV5-1 and TRBJ2-1): KAGVTQTPRYLIKTRGQQVTLSCSPISGHRSVSWYQQTPGQGLQFLFEYFSETQRNKGNFPGRFSGRQFSNSRSEMNVSTLELGDSALYLCASSPPGGDHPVSYNEQFFGPGTRLTVL.

This clone has a handful of counts. The genes are TRBV19 and TRBJ1-2, with D possibly being TRBD1 (6 bases). V was trimmed by 4 bases and J by 3 bases, leaving 12 bases between them. Germline values: CDR1 LNHDA, CDR2 SQIVND (reference sequence). This CDR3 spans 14 amino acids. The CDR3 loop is CASSKGGSDYGYTF. The CDR3, as DNA: TGTGCCAGTAGTAAAGGGGGATCCGACTATGGCTACACCTTC.

This clone was counted a single time. The rearrangement joins TRBV5-1 to TRBJ2-7; 9 positions match TRBD2. Germline V gene data show CDR1 as SGHRS and CDR2 as YFSETQ. V trimming: 0 bases; J trimming: 4 bases; junction bases outside the gene matches: 2. This CDR3 has 14 residues. DNA of the CDR3: TGCGCCAGCAGCTTGGCTAGCGGGGTTTACGAGCAGTACTTC. The encoded protein is CASSLASGVYEQYF.

The chain recombines TRBV21-1 with TRBJ2-2; TRBD1 was called by the table and not checked on the DNA. TRBV21-1 is a listed pseudogene. CDR3 length: 17 amino acids. The CDR3 bases are TGTGCCAGCAGCAAAGTGGGGGGACAGGAGAACACCGGGGAGCTGTTTTTT. Translated, it gives CASSKVGGQENTGELFF.

The rearrangement joins TRBV7-8 to TRBJ2-5; a weak D match, TRBD2 (6 bases). Gene TRBJ2-7 matches the end of the DNA better, so the J call may be wrong. The CDR3 runs 15 residues. Per germline, CDR1 SGHVS and CDR2 FQNEAQ. The CDR3 DNA sequence: TGTGCCAGCAGCTTAAGTTTTAGCGGCCGTGACGAGCAGTACTTC. Translated, it gives CASSLSFSGRDEQYF.

CDR3 region: CASSYETSPETQYF. For the CDR3, the DNA is TGTGCCAGCAGTTACGAGACTTCTCCGGAGACCCAGTACTTC. J is TRBJ2-5 and V is TRBV6-5; no reliable D call. This CDR3 comprises 14 residues. In germline, CDR1 is MNHEY, CDR2 SVGAGI. V was clipped by 2 bases and J by 5 bases, with 12 bases between them.

Remarks on this clone: One end of the junction fails to match germline, which may point to a read error. The V call is TRBV7-9, the J call TRBJ2-2, with a weak D call TRBD2 (6 bases). CDR1 SEHNR and CDR2 FQNEAQ come from the germline V gene (reference sequence). The CDR3 covers 14 residues. The CDR3 sequence: CSSRVGEVPGELFF. CDR3 nucleotide sequence: TGTTCCAGCAGGGTCGGGGAGGTCCCCGGGGAGCTGTTTTTT.

This rearrangement joins TRBV7-2 to TRBJ1-4, with D possibly TRBD1 on 5 matching bases. Trimming left V 5 bases short and J 6 bases short, with 16 bases between. Germline CDR1 and CDR2: SGHTA and FQGNSA. There are 15 residues in the CDR3. The DNA for the CDR3 is TGTGCCAGCAGCCCCCGGAGCGGGGGAGATGAAAAACTGTTTTTT. Translated, it gives CASSPRSGGDEKLFF.

V usage is TRBV27 and J usage is TRBJ2-1, with 8 nucleotides matching TRBD1. CDR1 is MNHEY, CDR2 SMNVEV, per germline (reference sequence). V dropped 1 base and J dropped 3; count of bases not matched to a gene: 8. There are 17 residues in the CDR3. This CDR3 reads CASSLWGQGAVYNEQFF. For the CDR3, the DNA is TGTGCCAGCAGTTTATGGGGCCAGGGGGCTGTCTACAATGAGCAGTTCTTC.

Comment on this clone: The sample holds other DNA sequences that translate to the same CDR3. The CDR3, as DNA: TGCAGTGCTACGGGCTACGAGCAGTACTTC. Translating gives CSATGYEQYF. The gene calls are TRBV20-1 and TRBJ2-7; D is undetermined. Looked up from germline, CDR1 is DFQATT and CDR2 is SNEGSKA (reference sequence). The CDR3 sequence is 10 residues long. V lost 4 bases and J lost 3, with 4 bases in between.